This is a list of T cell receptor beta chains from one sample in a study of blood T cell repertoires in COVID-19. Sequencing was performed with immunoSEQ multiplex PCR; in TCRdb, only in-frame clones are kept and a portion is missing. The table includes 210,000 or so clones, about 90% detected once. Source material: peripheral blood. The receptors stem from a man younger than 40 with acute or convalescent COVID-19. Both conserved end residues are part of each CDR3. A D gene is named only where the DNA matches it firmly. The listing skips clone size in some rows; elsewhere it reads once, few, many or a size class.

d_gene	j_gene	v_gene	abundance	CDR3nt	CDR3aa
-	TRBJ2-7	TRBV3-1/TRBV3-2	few	TGTGCCAGCAGCACCAGGGGCGCAGGGGAGCAGTACTTC	CASSTRGAGEQYF
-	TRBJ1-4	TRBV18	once	TGTGCCAGCTCACCAAGCCAACAGGGTGGAGAAAAACTGTTTTTT	CASSPSQQGGEKLFF
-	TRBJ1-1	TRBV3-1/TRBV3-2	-	TGTGCCAGCAGCCAAGGCTACGGGAACACTGAAGCTTTCTTT	CASSQGYGNTEAFF
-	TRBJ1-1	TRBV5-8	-	TGTGCCAGCAGCTGGGACTGGAACACTGAAGCTTTCTTT	CASSWDWNTEAFF
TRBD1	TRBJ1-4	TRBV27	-	TGTGCCAGCAGTTTCAGGGGGGCCATCGGTGAAAAACTGTTTTTT	CASSFRGAIGEKLFF
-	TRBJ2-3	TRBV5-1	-	TGCGCCAGCAGCTTGGTATCATCCACAGGTACGCAGTATTTT	CASSLVSSTGTQYF
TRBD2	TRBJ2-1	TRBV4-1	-	TGCGCCAGCAGCCAAGAATTAGGACTAGCGGGAGGTTTCATTGAGCAGTTCTTC	CASSQELGLAGGFIEQFF
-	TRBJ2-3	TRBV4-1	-	TGCGCCAGCAGTCGACAGGGCACAGATACGCAGTATTTT	CASSRQGTDTQYF
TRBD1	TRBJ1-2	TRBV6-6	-	TGTGCCAGCAGTTACTCAGGACAGGGGGGCTACACCTTC	CASSYSGQGGYTF
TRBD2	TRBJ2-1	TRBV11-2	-	TGTGCCAGCAGCTTAGAGCTTCGGCGACTAGCATTCTTC	CASSLELRRLAFF
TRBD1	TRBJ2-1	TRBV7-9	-	TGTGCCAGCAGTCGACAGGGGAATGAGCAGTTCTTC	CASSRQGNEQFF
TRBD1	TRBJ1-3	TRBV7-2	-	TGTGCCAGCAGCTCCCGGGACAGCAGCTCTGGAAACACCATATATTTT	CASSSRDSSSGNTIYF
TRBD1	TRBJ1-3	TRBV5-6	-	TGTGCCAGCAGCCCGCGGGACAGAGGCACCATATATTTT	CASSPRDRGTIYF
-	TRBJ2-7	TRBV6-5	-	TGTGCCAGCAGAATCCCACTAGTCGGCGAGCAGTACTTC	CASRIPLVGEQYF
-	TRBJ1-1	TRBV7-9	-	TGTGCCAGCAGCCGCGGCGGCCACACTGAAGCTTTCTTT	CASSRGGHTEAFF
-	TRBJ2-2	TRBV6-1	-	TGTGCCAGCAGTGACCTGACCGGGGAGCTGTTTTTT	CASSDLTGELFF
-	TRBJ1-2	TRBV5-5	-	TGTGCCAGCAGCCCCGGGACACTAAACTATGGCTACACCTTC	CASSPGTLNYGYTF
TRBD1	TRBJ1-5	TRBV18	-	TGTGCCAGCTCACCGAGGACAGGACAAAATCAGCCCCAGCATTTT	CASSPRTGQNQPQHF
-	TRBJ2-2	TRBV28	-	TGTGCCAGCAGGTCTTTGCGGCTCCTACACCAGAACACCGGGGAGCTGTTTTTT	CASRSLRLLHQNTGELFF
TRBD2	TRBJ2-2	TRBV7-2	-	TGTGCCAGCAGCCCGGGACTAGCGGGGGTTGGGGAGCTGTTTTTT	CASSPGLAGVGELFF
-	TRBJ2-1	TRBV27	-	TGTGCCAGCAGTTGGATCAGGGGCGTAGAGCAGTTCTTC	CASSWIRGVEQFF
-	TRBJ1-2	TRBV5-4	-	TGTGCCAGCAGCTTGGGGCAGGGTCCCTATGGCTACACCTTC	CASSLGQGPYGYTF
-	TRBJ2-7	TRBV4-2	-	TGTGCCAGCAGCCAAGATGCACAGCCAACCTACGAGCAGTACTTC	CASSQDAQPTYEQYF
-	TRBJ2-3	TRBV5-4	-	TGTGCCAGCAGCTTAGAGACAACAGATACGCAGTATTTT	CASSLETTDTQYF
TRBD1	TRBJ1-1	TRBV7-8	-	TGTGCCAGCAGCCCTCGGACAGGGATCAGGAACACTGAAGCTTTCTTT	CASSPRTGIRNTEAFF
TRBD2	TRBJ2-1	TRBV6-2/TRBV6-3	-	TGTGCCAGCAGTTGGACGACTAGCGGGAGGGTGTCTTACAATGAGCAGTTCTTC	CASSWTTSGRVSYNEQFF
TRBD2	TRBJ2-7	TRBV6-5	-	TGTGCCAGCAGTTACCTCTCTAGCGGGAACTACGAGCAGTACTTC	CASSYLSSGNYEQYF
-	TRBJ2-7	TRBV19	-	TGTGCCAGTAGTGTAGCCGGTAAAGACTCCTACGAGCAGTACTTC	CASSVAGKDSYEQYF
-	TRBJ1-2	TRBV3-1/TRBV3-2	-	TGTGCCAGCAGCCACCCGGGACTGGACTATGGCTACACCTTC	CASSHPGLDYGYTF
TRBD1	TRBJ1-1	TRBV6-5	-	TGTGCCAGCAGAAACGACAGGGTCGTCACTGAAGCTTTCTTT	CASRNDRVVTEAFF
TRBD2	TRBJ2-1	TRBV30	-	TGTGCCTGGAAAGGACTAGCGGGAGTAAAAGGCTACAATGAGCAGTTCTTC	CAWKGLAGVKGYNEQFF
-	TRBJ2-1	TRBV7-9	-	TGTGCCAGCAGCCCTAAGGCGGGACGCCGGGTCCATGAGCAGTTCTTC	CASSPKAGRRVHEQFF
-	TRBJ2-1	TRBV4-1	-	TGCGCCAGCAGCCAAGATCGAGGCTTGACCCAAAGTCCGTTCTTC	CASSQDRGLTQSPFF
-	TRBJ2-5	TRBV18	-	TGTGCCAGCTCACGAGGCACGGTTGAGACCCAGTACTTC	CASSRGTVETQYF
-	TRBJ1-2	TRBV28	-	TGTGCCAGCAGACCTGGACAAAACTATGGCTACACCTTC	CASRPGQNYGYTF
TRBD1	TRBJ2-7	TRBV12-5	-	TGTGCTAGTGGTCCCGAAGCCGGGACAGGGCGGCACGACTATGCCTACGAGCAGTACTTC	CASGPEAGTGRHDYAYEQYF
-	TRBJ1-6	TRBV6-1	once	TGTGCCAGCAGTGATACAGTCCTGACATCACCCCTCCACTTT	CASSDTVLTSPLHF
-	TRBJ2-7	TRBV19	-	TGTGCCAGTAGTCGGAGGGACAGCTACTACGAGCAGTACTTC	CASSRRDSYYEQYF
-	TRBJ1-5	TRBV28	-	TGTGCCAGCACCCAGTTACAGGGTGGGAATCAGCCCCAGCATTTT	CASTQLQGGNQPQHF
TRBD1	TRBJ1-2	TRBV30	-	TGTGCCTGGAGAACAGGGGGCGCGGATGGCTACACCTTC	CAWRTGGADGYTF
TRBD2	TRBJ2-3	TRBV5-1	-	TGCGCCAGCAGCATCACAGCGGGGAGCACAGATACGCAGTATTTT	CASSITAGSTDTQYF
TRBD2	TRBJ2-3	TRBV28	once	TGTGCCAGCCCCCCGGGGCGGGGGGTTTCCACAGATACGCAGTATTTT	CASPPGRGVSTDTQYF
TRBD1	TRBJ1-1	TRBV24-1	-	TGTGCCACCAGTGATTCGCGACAGGGTTCTACTGAAGCTTTCTTT	CATSDSRQGSTEAFF
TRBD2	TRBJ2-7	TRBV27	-	TGTGCCAGCGGCGCCGGGACTAGCGGGGGCGAGCAGTACTTC	CASGAGTSGGEQYF
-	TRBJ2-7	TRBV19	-	TGTGCCAGTAGTATAGTTCGGAGGGGACCCTACGAGCAGTACTTC	CASSIVRRGPYEQYF
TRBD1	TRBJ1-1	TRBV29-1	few	TGCAGCGTAGGCGACAGGGCGAACACTGAAGCTTTCTTT	CSVGDRANTEAFF
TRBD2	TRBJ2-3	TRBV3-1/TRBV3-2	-	TGTGCCAGCAGAAGAGGGGAGGGGACAGATACGCAGTATTTT	CASRRGEGTDTQYF
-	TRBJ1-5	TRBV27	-	TGTGCCAGCAGTTTGAGATATGATCAGCCCCAGCATTTT	CASSLRYDQPQHF
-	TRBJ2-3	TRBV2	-	TGTGCCAGCAGTGAAGCAGGAGGCACAGATACGCAGTATTTT	CASSEAGGTDTQYF
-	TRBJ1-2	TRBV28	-	TGTGCCAGCAGAGTCGGGGGGAAACCTTATGGCTACACCTTC	CASRVGGKPYGYTF
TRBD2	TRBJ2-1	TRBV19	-	TGTGCCAGTAGTATCCATTCGGGAGGACTAGCGGGAGACAATGAGCAGTTCTTC	CASSIHSGGLAGDNEQFF
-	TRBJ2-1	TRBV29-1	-	TGCAGCGGACGAAAAAGCGGCTCCTACAATGAGCAGTTCTTC	CSGRKSGSYNEQFF
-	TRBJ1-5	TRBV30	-	TGTGCCTGGAGCGAGGGACTGAGAAATCAGCCCCAGCATTTT	CAWSEGLRNQPQHF
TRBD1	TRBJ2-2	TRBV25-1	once	TGTGCCAGCAGTAGACAGGGGGCAGTCGGGGAGCTGTTTTTT	CASSRQGAVGELFF
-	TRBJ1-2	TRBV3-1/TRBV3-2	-	TGTGCCAGCAGTGGGGCGACGGGTAACTATGGCTACACCTTC	CASSGATGNYGYTF
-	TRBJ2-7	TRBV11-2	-	TGTGCCAGCAGCTTAGGGGGCAGCGCCTACGAGCAGTACTTC	CASSLGGSAYEQYF
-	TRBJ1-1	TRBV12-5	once	TGTGCTAGTGGTTTTTCGGGGGGGATGAACACTGAAGCTTTCTTT	CASGFSGGMNTEAFF
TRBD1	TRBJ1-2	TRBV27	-	TGTGCCAGCAGGGCAGGGGGAGGCTATGGCTACACCTTC	CASRAGGGYGYTF
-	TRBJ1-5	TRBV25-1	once	TGTGCCAGCAGTGCTCCGGGTCGCCATCAGCCCCAGCATTTT	CASSAPGRHQPQHF
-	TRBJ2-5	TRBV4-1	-	TGCGCCAGCAGCCAAGTCAGGGGTCTGGAGACCCAGTACTTC	CASSQVRGLETQYF